Below, one TCR beta chain is given with its context. The sample is drawn from a study of brain metastases from non-small cell lung cancer. The V end was cut by 4 bases, the J end by 6 bases, with 11 bases between. This CDR3 is built from 13 residues. Germline CDR1 is LNHDA and CDR2 is SQIVND (reference sequence). Profiling relied on immunoSEQ multiplex PCR, and the TCRdb table lists in-frame clones only, not all of them. Of about 660 clones listed, about nine tenths are singletons. The sample taken for sequencing was primary lung tumor tissue. J is TRBJ2-3 and V is TRBV19; D might be TRBD1 (6 bases). This receptor was obtained from a donor aged 40 or over with non-small cell lung cancer. CDR3 region: CASSTTGSDTQYF. For the CDR3, the DNA is TGTGCCAGTAGTACAACAGGGTCCGATACGCAGTATTTT.